These 2 T cell receptor beta chains originate from one sample sequenced in a study of cytomegalovirus exposure and HLA in healthy donors. The PCR made use of 60 Vbeta and 13 Jbeta primers. The assay was immunoSEQ multiplex PCR, and TCRdb's table has in-frame clones only and misses some. This sample yields fewer than 200,000 clones, of which 80% to 90% are seen a single time; around 6.7% belongs to the top ten. The sample taken for sequencing was PBMCs. These receptor sequences come from a woman aged 25-40 years in good health and CMV-seropositive.

This chain connects TRBV19 to TRBJ1-3; the match to TRBD1 covers 9 bases. Germline V gene lookup returns CDR1 LNHDA and CDR2 SQIVND (reference sequence). V trimming: 5 bases; J trimming: 0 bases; junction bases outside the gene matches: 11. The CDR3 extends over 18 amino acids. CDR3 protein: CASSFRDRDYFSGNTIYF. The CDR3 nucleotides read TGTGCCAGTAGTTTCCGGGACAGGGATTACTTCTCTGGAAACACCATATATTTT.

The chain employs TRBV7-9 and TRBJ1-1; TRBD1 might be the D (5 bases). Germline V gene data show CDR1 as SEHNR and CDR2 as FQNEAQ (reference sequence). The V end lost 1 base, the J end lost 9 bases, and 15 bases lay between the germline ends. The CDR3 has 14 amino acids. Here the CDR3 reads CASSLDAGSRKAFF. The DNA of the CDR3 is TGTGCCAGCAGCTTAGATGCAGGGTCGAGGAAAGCTTTCTTT.